This TCR beta chain was identified during a study of identical twins. This clonotype came up a few times. The CDR3 has 16 amino acids. Germline CDR1 reads SGHTA; CDR2 reads FQGNSA. Trimming took 5 bases from V and 0 from J; bases not matched to a gene: 6. One entry per CDR3 protein, called by TCRdb with MiXCR from the 5' RACE reads. The sample has hundreds of thousands of distinct CDR3 sequences, around a sixth seen once. These data were likewise used in another study, on T cells expressing NK-cell markers. That study adds: It was from sorted CD3+CD56+NKG2C+, CD3+CD56+NKG2C- and CD3+CD56-NKG2C+ T cells that TCR beta repertoires came. Sorting was restricted to alpha-beta TCR T cells by an anti-gamma-delta TCR antibody in several experiments.

The source of this sequence is a woman in her late teens or twenties in good health. The sample consisted of PBMCs. V usage is TRBV7-2 and J usage is TRBJ1-5; 8 bases fit TRBD1. CDR3 DNA sequence: TGTGCCAGCAGCCCCGGGACAGGAGGTAGCAATCAGCCCCAGCATTTT. Its protein is CASSPGTGGSNQPQHF.